Listed here are 32 T cell receptor beta chains from one sample, sequenced in a study of CD8 T cells in ankylosing spondylitis. Study-level results: Made up of about eight highly homologous variants, a TCR beta motif appeared characteristic of ankylosing spondylitis blood.

TCRdb re-called the 5' RACE reads through MiXCR, storing one row per CDR3 protein. The table lists fewer than 550,000 distinct CDR3 sequences, less than 6% of them singletons. Their target antigens are unknown. The material sequenced was blood, either unsorted or a sorted T cell fraction (not recorded which). The receptors shown here come from a male donor with ankylosing spondylitis.

This clonotype was observed a few times. The genes are TRBV18 and TRBJ2-7; TRBD2 matches at 12 bases. This CDR3 is built from 16 residues. Losses at the gene ends were 3 bases for V and 4 bases for J; bases not matched to a gene: 7. Looked up from germline, CDR1 is KGHSH and CDR2 is LQKENI. The DNA for the CDR3 is TGTGCCAGCTCACCTAGACTAGCGGGGGAGTTTTACGAGCAGTACTTC. Its protein is CASSPRLAGEFYEQYF.

This clonotype was picked up a small number of times. The rearrangement joins TRBV12-3 or TRBV12-4 to TRBJ2-3; tentatively, D is TRBD1 (5 bases). V gave up 4 bases and J gave up 1 base, with 15 bases separating them. CDR3 length: 16 amino acids. The CDR3 coding sequence is TGTGCCAGCAGTTCTACAGCTCTCAGGGGCACAGATACGCAGTATTTT. Amino acid sequence: CASSSTALRGTDTQYF.

This clonotype occurred many times. This chain joins TRBV9 and TRBJ2-3; 10 bases are a match to TRBD1. Trimming removed 3 bases from V and 7 bases from J; junction bases left unmatched: 5. The CDR3 is 14 residues long. Looked up from germline, CDR1 is SGDLS and CDR2 is YYNGEE. The DNA of the CDR3 is TGTGCCAGCAGCGCCGGACAGGGGGTGAATACGCAGTATTTT. This sequence encodes CASSAGQGVNTQYF.

This clonotype was detected ten times or more. The chain links TRBV5-1 to TRBJ1-1; no firm D call. The CDR3 extends over 12 amino acids. Germline-derived CDR1 and CDR2 are SGHRS and YFSETQ. The V end lost 4 bases, the J end lost 5 bases, and 9 bases lay between the germline ends. The CDR3: CASSREGTEAFF. CDR3 DNA: TGCGCCAGCAGCCGAGAAGGGACTGAAGCTTTCTTT.

This clonotype showed up many times. This sequence joins TRBV7-2 and TRBJ2-7; TRBD2 is a possible D gene (6 bases). Per germline, CDR1 SGHTA and CDR2 FQGNSA. Between the trimmed V and J ends, which lost 6 bases and 0 bases, there was a span of 12 bases. The CDR3 is 14 amino acids. The CDR3 DNA reads TGTGCCAGCAGGGCTAGCGTCTACTCCTACGAGCAGTACTTC. Translating it yields CASRASVYSYEQYF.

This clonotype was seen repeatedly, ten times or more. The chain links TRBV20-1 to TRBJ2-3; possibly TRBD1 for D (5 bases). The CDR3 consists of 13 residues. Germline assignment: CDR1 DFQATT and CDR2 SNEGSKA (reference sequence). Deletions cut 6 bases from V and 1 base from J, with 11 bases between. The CDR3 nucleotides read TGCAGTGCCACAATACAGGGCACAGATACGCAGTATTTT. Its protein is CSATIQGTDTQYF.

This clonotype was detected many times. This chain links TRBV7-2 with TRBJ2-7, with D perhaps matching TRBD2 (5 bases). The germline V gene has CDR1 SGHTA and CDR2 FQGNSA. The CDR3 extends over 13 amino acids. With 6 bases removed from V and 8 bases from J, the gap between germline ends came to 17 bases. CDR3 sequence (DNA): TGTGCCAGCAGAGCCGGACGACCCGGGAAGCAGTACTTC. Protein product: CASRAGRPGKQYF.

This clonotype was seen many times. This rearrangement joins TRBV5-1 to TRBJ2-2; 12 nucleotides line up with TRBD1. Germline V gives CDR1 SGHRS, CDR2 YFSETQ. With V trimmed by 6 bases and J by 4 bases, 1 base remained unmatched. The length of the CDR3 is 14 residues. CDR3 region: CASKGQGATGELFF. In DNA form, the CDR3 reads TGCGCCAGCAAGGGACAGGGGGCCACCGGGGAGCTGTTTTTT.

A note on this clonotype: A read error may produce the germline difference seen at one junction end. The rearrangement uses TRBV20-1 and TRBJ1-4, with 8 nucleotides matching TRBD1. The CDR3 length is 17 residues. Germline V gene sequence: CDR1 DFQATT, CDR2 SNEGSKA (reference sequence). CDR3 amino acids: CCAREKAAGGVFEKLFF. The CDR3 nucleotides read TGCTGTGCTAGAGAGAAGGCAGCAGGGGGCGTCTTTGAAAAACTGTTTTTT.

This clonotype was seen repeatedly, ten times or more. This rearrangement joins TRBV29-1 to TRBJ2-4; D might be TRBD2 (5 bases). V shed 4 bases and J shed 6 bases, with 10 bases lying between them. The CDR3 loop spans 12 amino acids. Germline V gene sequence: CDR1 SQVTM, CDR2 ANQGSEA. This CDR3 reads CSVGYRGNIQYF. The CDR3 nucleotides are TGCAGCGTTGGATACCGGGGAAACATTCAGTACTTC.

This clonotype has ten or more counts. The CDR3 bases are TGCAGTGCTCAACAGGGGGCTTTCACAGATACGCAGTATTTT. It codes for CSAQQGAFTDTQYF. The chain has TRBV20-1 and TRBJ2-3; 9 nucleotides line up with TRBD1. The CDR3 consists of 14 residues. J lost 2 bases, V lost 5 bases, and 5 bases had no gene match. Germline CDR1 DFQATT, CDR2 SNEGSKA (reference sequence).

This clonotype has ten or more counts. The chain is built from TRBV3-1 and TRBJ1-1; no firm D call. Germline V CDR1 and CDR2: LGHDT, YNNKEL (reference sequence). Trimming stripped 4 bases from V and 1 base from J, with 16 bases between. The CDR3 is 16 residues long. Here the CDR3 DNA reads TGTGCCAGCAGCCCCCCGAAAGGTGAAGGGAACACTGAAGCTTTCTTT. It encodes CASSPPKGEGNTEAFF. Together with reference TRBV3-1 and TRBJ1-1, the CDR3 gives the full variable domain: DTAVSQTPKYLVTQMGNDKSIKCEQNLGHDTMYWYKQDSKKFLKIMFSYNNKELIINETVPNRFSPKSPDKAHLNLHINSLELGDSAVYFCASSPPKGEGNTEAFFGQGTRLTVV.

This clonotype was counted ten times or more. The chain joins TRBV12-3 or TRBV12-4 to TRBJ1-2, with 7 nucleotides matching TRBD1. Unmatched junction bases numbered 9, after V lost 6 bases and J lost 5 bases. CDR3 length equals 14 residues. CDR3: CASSLAGGTYGYTF. CDR3 bases: TGTGCCAGCAGCCTAGCAGGGGGAACTTATGGCTACACCTTC.

The chain combines TRBV20-1 with TRBJ1-6; no reliable D call. The CDR3 spans 15 residues. Germline lookup yields CDR1 DFQATT and CDR2 SNEGSKA (reference sequence). V lost 5 bases and J 11 bases, leaving 22 bases between the germline ends. CDR3 protein: CSAPDGLGGGAPLHF. The CDR3 DNA sequence: TGCAGTGCTCCTGACGGATTGGGAGGAGGAGCACCCCTCCACTTT.

This clonotype occurred many times. DNA for the CDR3: TGTGCCAGCAGCTTAGCTAGCGGGGGACAAGAGACCCAGTACTTC. The encoded protein is CASSLASGGQETQYF. This rearrangement joins TRBV7-2 to TRBJ2-5, with 9 positions matching TRBD2. In germline, CDR1 is SGHTA, CDR2 FQGNSA. CDR3 size: 15 residues. J lost 2 bases, V lost 0 bases, and 1 base had no gene match.

This clonotype has at least ten counts. The rearrangement uses TRBV27 and TRBJ1-1; no definite D call. The CDR3 loop spans 14 amino acids. Germline V lookup: CDR1 MNHEY, CDR2 SMNVEV (reference sequence). Trimming stripped 5 bases from V and 1 base from J, with 11 bases between. The CDR3 here is CASSRWRTNTEAFF. In nucleotides, the CDR3 is TGTGCCAGCAGTCGGTGGCGGACGAACACTGAAGCTTTCTTT.

This clonotype has a count of ten or more. The V and J genes are TRBV6-5 and TRBJ1-5, with D maybe TRBD1 (5 bases). CDR3 size: 14 residues. Trimming stripped 0 bases from V and 7 bases from J, with 10 bases between. Germline CDR1 MNHEY, CDR2 SVGAGI. CDR3 amino acids: CASSYSTGDQPQHF. CDR3 DNA: TGTGCCAGCAGTTACTCGACGGGGGACCAGCCCCAGCATTTT.

This rearrangement joins TRBV15 to TRBJ2-2, with 7 nucleotides matching TRBD1. The germline gives CDR1 LNHNV, CDR2 YYDKDF (reference sequence). This CDR3 spans 15 amino acids. V lost 7 bases, J lost 11 bases, and 16 bases stayed unmatched. CDR3 nucleotides: TGTGCCACCAAAAAGGGGACAGCTCTTTCTGGAGAGCTGTTTTTT. It specifies CATKKGTALSGELFF.

Ten or more counts support this clonotype. The chain employs TRBV20-1 and TRBJ1-6; possible D gene TRBD1, 6 bases. Germline-derived CDR1 and CDR2 are DFQATT and SNEGSKA (reference sequence). CDR3 length: 16 amino acids. V lost 5 bases, J lost 9 bases, and 23 bases lay in between. For the CDR3, the DNA is TGCAGTGCTCAGTTAGGACAGACGAGAGACAGTTCACCCCTCCACTTT. Its protein is CSAQLGQTRDSSPLHF.

This clonotype showed up many times. V gene TRBV12-5 combines with J gene TRBJ2-1, with 7 bases identical to TRBD1. The germline gives CDR1 LGHNT, CDR2 FRNRAP. The CDR3 runs 16 residues. V shed 3 bases, J shed 1 base, and the junction held 6 bases outside the gene matches. DNA for the CDR3: TGTGCTAGTGGTTTAGGGGACAGTATATCCTACAATGAGCAGTTCTTC. The encoded protein is CASGLGDSISYNEQFF.

The gene calls are TRBV6-1 and TRBJ1-1; possibly TRBD1 for D (5 bases). V was cut by 6 bases and J by 4 bases, with 18 bases left in between. CDR1 and CDR2 from the germline V gene are MNHNS and SASEGT. The CDR3 is 15 residues long. The CDR3 sequence is CASSALRGTGTEAFF. CDR3 in DNA: TGTGCCAGCAGCGCCCTTCGGGGGACGGGCACTGAAGCTTTCTTT.

There are a few counts of this clonotype. The rearrangement links TRBV4-3 to TRBJ2-2, with no clear D. The V end was cut by 1 base, the J end by 2 bases, with 11 bases between. The CDR3 is made up of 16 amino acids. Germline-derived CDR1 and CDR2 are LGHNA and YSLEER. The CDR3 DNA follows: TGCGCCAGCAGCCAAGCCGTGTGGATTAACACCGGGGAGCTGTTTTTT. This sequence encodes CASSQAVWINTGELFF.

The chain carries TRBV15 and TRBJ2-1; TRBD2 aligns across 9 bases. Germline assignment: CDR1 LNHNV and CDR2 YYDKDF (reference sequence). After removal of 4 bases from V and 8 bases from J, the junction contained 12 bases not matched to a gene. The CDR3 has 16 amino acids. The DNA for the CDR3 is TGTGCCACCAGCACAAGAGGCGGGAGGGCCACAGATGAGCAGTTCTTC. This sequence encodes CATSTRGGRATDEQFF.

At least ten counts were recorded for this clonotype. This chain uses TRBV10-2 with TRBJ2-3; D not resolved. The V gene's germline CDR1 is WSHSY and CDR2 SAAADI. Trimming stripped 2 bases from V and 5 bases from J, with 14 bases between. CDR3 length equals 15 residues. As DNA, the CDR3 is TGCGCCAGCAGTGAGACGCGCACCCTGGGAGATACGCAGTATTTT. Encoded protein: CASSETRTLGDTQYF.

In this sample, this clonotype turned up many times. The V gene is TRBV5-5, the J gene TRBJ2-7; D is perhaps TRBD1 (7 bases). The CDR3 length is 16 residues. Trimming pared 3 bases from V and 3 bases from J, leaving 19 bases between. Germline CDR1 is SGHKS and CDR2 is YYEKEE (reference sequence). CDR3 in DNA: TGTGCCAGCAGCTGGGCGGGACAGATGGGAGGCTACGAGCAGTACTTC. Translated, it gives CASSWAGQMGGYEQYF.

This clonotype was picked up many times. The V call is TRBV3-1, the J call TRBJ2-1, with D possibly being TRBD2 (6 bases). The CDR3 length is 11 residues. Germline CDR1 is LGHDT and CDR2 is YNNKEL (reference sequence). Trimming pared 5 bases from V and 15 bases from J, leaving 14 bases between. In DNA form, the CDR3 reads TGTGCCAGCAGCGCCGGAGGGCGTGGGTTCTTC. Its translation is CASSAGGRGFF.

This clonotype was seen ten or more times. The chain links TRBV5-6 to TRBJ1-2, with D possibly TRBD1 on 5 matching bases. CDR1 is SGHDT, CDR2 YYEEEE, per germline. Trimming left V 5 bases short and J 7 bases short, with 21 bases between. There are 15 residues in the CDR3. CDR3 nucleotide sequence: TGTGCCAGCAGAACCCCAAAAGGGGCAGGGAGTGGCTACACCTTC. Translating gives CASRTPKGAGSGYTF. Complete variable domain (other parts from reference TRBV5-6 and TRBJ1-2): DAGVTQSPTHLIKTRGQQVTLRCSPKSGHDTVSWYQQALGQGPQFIFQYYEEEERQRGNFPDRFSGHQFPNYSSELNVNALLLGDSALYLCASRTPKGAGSGYTFGSGTRLTVV.

Only a few counts were recorded for this clonotype. This sequence joins TRBV29-1 and TRBJ2-1; the D gene is possibly TRBD2 (7 bases). This CDR3 region has 12 residues. Germline V gene sequence: CDR1 SQVTM, CDR2 ANQGSEA. Trimming left V 7 bases short and J 9 bases short, with 16 bases between. In DNA form, the CDR3 reads TGCAGCGCTCTAGGGGGGGGCCTTGAGCAGTTCTTC. Translated: CSALGGGLEQFF.

This clonotype was detected many times. The gene calls are TRBV20-1 and TRBJ2-7; D might be TRBD2 (6 bases). The germline V and J ends were trimmed by 7 bases and 5 bases, with 18 bases remaining between them. Germline V gene lookup returns CDR1 DFQATT and CDR2 SNEGSKA (reference sequence). The CDR3 covers 13 residues. CDR3 coding DNA: TGCAGTGGGACGGAGGGCCCGATTGACGAGCAGTACTTC. Translated, it gives CSGTEGPIDEQYF.

This clonotype occurred a few times. The chain combines TRBV3-1 with TRBJ1-2; tentative D call: TRBD1 (5 bases). CDR3 length equals 14 residues. Trimming removed 1 base from V and 4 bases from J, with 10 bases in between. The germline V gene has CDR1 LGHDT and CDR2 YNNKEL (reference sequence). Here the CDR3 DNA reads TGTGCCAGCAGCCAAGTGGACACCTCCTATGGCTACACCTTC. Protein: CASSQVDTSYGYTF.

This clonotype was seen at least ten times. The chain joins TRBV5-6 to TRBJ2-7; D may correspond to TRBD1 or TRBD2 (5 bases each). CDR1 is SGHDT, CDR2 YYEEEE, per germline. Trimming pared 2 bases from V and 4 bases from J, leaving 16 bases between. The CDR3 is 15 amino acids. In DNA form, the CDR3 reads TGTGCCAGCAGCTTAGACATGGGACGGCGATACGAGCAGTACTTC. It specifies CASSLDMGRRYEQYF.

Only a few counts were recorded for this clonotype. The chain has TRBV4-3 and TRBJ1-6; D gene ambiguous. CDR3 length equals 15 residues. Trimming removed 2 bases from V and 8 bases from J, with 13 bases in between. Germline lookup yields CDR1 LGHNA and CDR2 YSLEER. The CDR3 nucleotides read TGCGCCAGCAGCCAATATGATAGCGCCGATTCACCCCTCCACTTT. Translating gives CASSQYDSADSPLHF.